This T cell receptor beta chain was identified during a study of shared clonotypes between healthy human individuals. Study-level information: Serving as donors were a couple of women and three men, whose ages spanned 18 to 49. The study's findings and limits: Between a few donors, naive CD4 clonotypes were shared at a level of approximately 5%.

This clone was observed once. As yet, its antigen is unknown. Original processing notes: Filtering differed, since immunoSEQ gave only junction sequences and no quality scores. Assay used: immunoSEQ multiplex PCR; TCRdb lists only in-frame clones, some missing. D and trimming come from the DNA, and the V and J calls and clone size come from that table. The sample comprises over a million clones, under 80% of which are singletons, and around 1.5% rests with the top ten. The clonotype originates from a man aged 18 to 30 in good health. The sample taken for sequencing was memory CD4+ T cells sorted from blood. Subset reported: CD45RA-negative fraction.

CDR3 nucleotide sequence: TGTGCCACAAACTCCGGGACAGATAATTCACCCCTCCACTTT. It is translated as CATNSGTDNSPLHF. V usage is TRBV10-3 and J usage is TRBJ1-6; 7 nucleotides align to TRBD1. Germline V gene sequence: CDR1 ENHRY, CDR2 SYGVKD. This CDR3 spans 14 amino acids. With 10 bases clipped from V and 5 bases from J, the junction kept 8 bases outside the gene matches.